This T cell receptor beta chain was captured by sequencing in a study of blood T cell repertoires in COVID-19. About the research overall: Nucleic acid was either cDNA or gDNA, and it came from T cells, B-cell-depleted T cells, or PBMCs.

The J segment lost 5 bases and the V segment lost 7 bases, leaving 7 bases of the junction unmatched. Germline assignment: CDR1 SNHLY and CDR2 FYNNEI. The CDR3 runs 13 residues. Study processing details: Quantification of nucleated cells was approximated via reference gene primer amplification. Using immunoSEQ multiplex PCR, the repertoire was profiled, and TCRdb retains in-frame clones only, with some absent. The V and J calls and clone size are taken from that table; D and trimming were inferred from the DNA. Among some 65,000 clones listed, approximately 86% were seen once. The sequencing input was peripheral blood. The chain uses TRBV2 and TRBJ2-5; TRBD2 agrees at 7 bases. This clonotype was sampled from a middle-aged man with COVID-19, enrolled during active disease. The CDR3 DNA is TGTGCCAGCAACGGGCAGGGAGGGGAGACCCAGTACTTC. Translation: CASNGQGGETQYF.